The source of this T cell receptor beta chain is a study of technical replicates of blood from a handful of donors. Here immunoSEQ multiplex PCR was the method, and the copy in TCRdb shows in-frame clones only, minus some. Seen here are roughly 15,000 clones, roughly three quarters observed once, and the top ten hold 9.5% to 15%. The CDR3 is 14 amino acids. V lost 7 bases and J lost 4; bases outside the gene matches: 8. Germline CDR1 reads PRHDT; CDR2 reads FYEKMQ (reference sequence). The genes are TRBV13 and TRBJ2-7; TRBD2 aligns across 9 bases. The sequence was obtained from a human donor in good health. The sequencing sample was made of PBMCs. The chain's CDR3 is CASNHGGLAYEQYF. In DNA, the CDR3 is TGTGCCAGCAACCATGGCGGACTAGCGTACGAGCAGTACTTC.